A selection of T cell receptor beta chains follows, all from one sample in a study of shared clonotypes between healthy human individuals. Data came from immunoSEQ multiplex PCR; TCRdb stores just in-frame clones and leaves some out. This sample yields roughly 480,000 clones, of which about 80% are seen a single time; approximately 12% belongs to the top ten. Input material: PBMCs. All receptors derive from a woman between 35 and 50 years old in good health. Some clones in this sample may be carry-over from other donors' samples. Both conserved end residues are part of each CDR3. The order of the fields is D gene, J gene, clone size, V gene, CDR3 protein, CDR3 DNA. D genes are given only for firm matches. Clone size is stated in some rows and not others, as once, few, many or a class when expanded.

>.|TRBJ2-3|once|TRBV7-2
CASSLRLGLDTDTQYF
TGTGCCAGCAGCTTAAGGTTGGGTTTGGACACAGATACGCAGTATTTT
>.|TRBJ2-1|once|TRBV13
CASSLGHSDEQFF
TGTGCCAGCAGCTTAGGCCACTCGGATGAGCAGTTCTTC
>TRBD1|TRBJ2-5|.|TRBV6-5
CASSPGDREVETQYF
TGTGCCAGCAGTCCGGGGGACAGGGAAGTAGAGACCCAGTACTTC
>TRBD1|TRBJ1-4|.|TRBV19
CASSTWTGGRSEKLFF
TGTGCCAGTAGTACCTGGACAGGGGGAAGGAGTGAAAAACTGTTTTTT
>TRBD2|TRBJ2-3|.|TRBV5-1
CASSSRLAETTDTQYF
TGCGCCAGCAGCTCCCGACTAGCGGAGACCACAGATACGCAGTATTTT
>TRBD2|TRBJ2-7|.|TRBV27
CASSLYASGRFNPTYEQYF
TGTGCCAGCAGTTTATACGCGAGCGGGAGGTTCAATCCGACCTACGAGCAGTACTTC
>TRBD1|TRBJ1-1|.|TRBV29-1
CSVSGTGATEAFF
TGCAGCGTTTCCGGGACAGGGGCTACTGAAGCTTTCTTT
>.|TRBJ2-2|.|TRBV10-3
CAISATGELFF
TGTGCCATCAGCGCTACCGGGGAGCTGTTTTTT
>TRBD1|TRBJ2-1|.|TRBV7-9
CASTSAGGVRPNEQFF
TGTGCCAGCACCTCAGCAGGGGGAGTAAGGCCCAATGAGCAGTTCTTC
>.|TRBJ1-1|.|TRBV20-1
CSAREDTEAFF
TGCAGTGCTAGGGAGGACACTGAAGCTTTCTTT
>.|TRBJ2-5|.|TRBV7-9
CASSLGSGETQYF
TGTGCCAGCAGCTTAGGAAGCGGAGAGACCCAGTACTTC
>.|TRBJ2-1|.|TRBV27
CASRLEGHYNEQFF
TGTGCCAGCAGACTCGAGGGACACTACAATGAGCAGTTCTTC
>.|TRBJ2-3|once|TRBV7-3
CASSLRGSSTDTQYF
TGTGCCAGCAGCCTACGCGGGTCCTCCACAGATACGCAGTATTTT
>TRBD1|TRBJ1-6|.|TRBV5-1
CASSPGQGVDSPLHF
TGCGCCAGCAGCCCAGGACAGGGGGTCGATTCACCCCTCCACTTT
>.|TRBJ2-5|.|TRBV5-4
CASSAAGQSGQETQYF
TGTGCCAGCAGCGCCGCAGGACAGTCGGGGCAAGAGACCCAGTACTTC
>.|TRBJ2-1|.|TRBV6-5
CASSYSHDFGMFF
TGTGCCAGCAGTTACTCGCACGATTTCGGGATGTTCTTC
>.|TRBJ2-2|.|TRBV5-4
CASSWGVITGELFF
TGTGCCAGCAGCTGGGGAGTTATCACCGGGGAGCTGTTTTTT
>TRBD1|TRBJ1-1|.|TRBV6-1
CASIDRGVLNTEAFF
TGTGCCAGCATTGACAGGGGGGTGTTGAACACTGAAGCTTTCTTT
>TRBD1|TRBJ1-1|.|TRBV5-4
CASSFRDSRAEAFF
TGTGCCAGCAGTTTCCGGGACAGTCGTGCTGAAGCTTTCTTT
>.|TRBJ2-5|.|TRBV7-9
CASSHRPGDADQETQYF
TGTGCCAGCAGCCACCGCCCCGGGGATGCGGACCAAGAGACCCAGTACTTC
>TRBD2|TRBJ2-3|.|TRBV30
CAWSALAGVADTQYF
TGTGCCTGGAGTGCCCTAGCGGGAGTGGCAGATACGCAGTATTTT
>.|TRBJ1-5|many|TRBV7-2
CASSTDRVKPQHF
TGTGCCAGCAGCACGGACCGAGTGAAGCCCCAGCATTTT
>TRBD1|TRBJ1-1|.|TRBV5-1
CASSARTGRAEAFF
TGCGCCAGCAGCGCAAGGACAGGAAGGGCTGAAGCTTTCTTT
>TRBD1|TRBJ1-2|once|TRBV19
CASRSTGGLLYGYTF
TGTGCCAGTAGAAGTACAGGGGGCCTTCTCTATGGCTACACCTTC
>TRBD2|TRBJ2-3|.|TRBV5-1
CASSLELAGISTDTQYF
TGCGCCAGCAGCTTGGAACTAGCGGGGATTAGCACAGATACGCAGTATTTT
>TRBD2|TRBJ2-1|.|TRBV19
CASSWTSGLYNEQFF
TGTGCCAGTAGTTGGACTAGCGGACTATACAATGAGCAGTTCTTC
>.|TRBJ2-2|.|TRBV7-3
CASSSDIPGELFF
TGTGCCAGCAGCTCGGACATCCCCGGGGAGCTGTTTTTT
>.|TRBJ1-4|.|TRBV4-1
CASSQARAVINEKLFF
TGCGCCAGCAGCCAAGCGAGGGCAGTCATTAATGAAAAACTGTTTTTT
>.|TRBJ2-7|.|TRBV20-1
CSAEGPSEQYF
TGCAGTGCTGAGGGGCCGTCCGAGCAGTACTTC
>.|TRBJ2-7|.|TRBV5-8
CASSFPVAPEQYF
TGTGCCAGCAGCTTTCCCGTCGCGCCCGAGCAGTACTTC
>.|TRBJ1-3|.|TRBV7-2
CASLRTSGNTIYF
TGTGCCAGCCTTCGGACCAGTGGAAACACCATATATTTT
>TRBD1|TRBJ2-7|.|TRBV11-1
CASSQGQGAYEQYF
TGTGCCAGCAGCCAGGGACAGGGAGCCTACGAGCAGTACTTC
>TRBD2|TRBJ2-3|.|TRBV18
CASSPQAGELNTQYF
TGTGCCAGCTCACCACAGGCGGGAGAGTTGAATACGCAGTATTTT
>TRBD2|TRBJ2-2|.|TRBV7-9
CASSPGLAGVTGELFF
TGTGCCAGCAGCCCGGGACTAGCGGGAGTAACCGGGGAGCTGTTTTTT
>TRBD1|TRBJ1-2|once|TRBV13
CASSLGQGAGGYTF
TGTGCCAGCAGCTTAGGACAGGGGGCTGGGGGCTACACCTTC
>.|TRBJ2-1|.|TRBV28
CASTGRYNEQFF
TGTGCCAGCACCGGCCGGTACAATGAGCAGTTCTTC
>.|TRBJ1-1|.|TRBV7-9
CASSQITNTEAFF
TGTGCCAGCAGCCAAATTACAAACACTGAAGCTTTCTTT
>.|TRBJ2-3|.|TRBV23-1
CASGAQLGTDTQYF
TGCGCCAGCGGGGCACAGCTAGGCACAGATACGCAGTATTTT
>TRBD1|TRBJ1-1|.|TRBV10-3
CAISGQGLNTEAFF
TGTGCCATCAGTGGACAGGGGCTTAACACTGAAGCTTTCTTT
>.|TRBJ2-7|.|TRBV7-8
CASSHGGGEQYF
TGTGCCAGCAGCCACGGGGGCGGCGAGCAGTACTTC
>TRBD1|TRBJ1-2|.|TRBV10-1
CASTERQGIYYGYTF
TGCGCCAGCACCGAACGACAGGGGATATACTATGGCTACACCTTC
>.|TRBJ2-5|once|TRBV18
CASSPWTEKETQYF
TGTGCCAGCTCTCCTTGGACAGAAAAAGAGACCCAGTACTTC
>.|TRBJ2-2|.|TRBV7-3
CASSLGTAGELFF
TGTGCCAGCAGCTTAGGCACAGCCGGGGAGCTGTTTTTT
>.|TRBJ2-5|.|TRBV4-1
CASSQGVSDPQYF
TGCGCCAGCAGCCAAGGGGTCTCTGACCCCCAGTACTTC